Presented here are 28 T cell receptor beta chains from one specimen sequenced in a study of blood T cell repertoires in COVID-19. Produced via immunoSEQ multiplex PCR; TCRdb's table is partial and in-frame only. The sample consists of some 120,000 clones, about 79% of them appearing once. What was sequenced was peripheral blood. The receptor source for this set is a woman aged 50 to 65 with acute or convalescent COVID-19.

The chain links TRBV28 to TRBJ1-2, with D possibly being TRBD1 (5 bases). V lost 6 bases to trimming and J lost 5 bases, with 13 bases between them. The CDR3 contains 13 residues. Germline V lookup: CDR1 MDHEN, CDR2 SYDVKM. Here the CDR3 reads CASRQVGIYGYTF. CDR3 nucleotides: TGTGCCAGCAGACAGGTGGGGATATATGGCTACACCTTC.

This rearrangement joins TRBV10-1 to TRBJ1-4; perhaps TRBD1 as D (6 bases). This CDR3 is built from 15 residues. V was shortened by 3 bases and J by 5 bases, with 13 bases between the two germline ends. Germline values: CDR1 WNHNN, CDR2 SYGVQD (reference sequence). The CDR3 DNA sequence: TGCGCCAGCAGTGACCCGGGACATGCCAATGAAAAACTGTTTTTT. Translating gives CASSDPGHANEKLFF.

CDR3 sequence: CASSWEGSYEQYF. The CDR3 region has the DNA TGTGCCAGCAGTTGGGAGGGGTCCTACGAGCAGTACTTC. This chain joins TRBV27 and TRBJ2-7, with 7 bases identical to TRBD2. The CDR3 runs to 13 residues. CDR1 is MNHEY, CDR2 SMNVEV, per germline (reference sequence). The V gene end was trimmed by 4 bases and the J gene end by 1 base; junction bases not matched to a gene: 1.

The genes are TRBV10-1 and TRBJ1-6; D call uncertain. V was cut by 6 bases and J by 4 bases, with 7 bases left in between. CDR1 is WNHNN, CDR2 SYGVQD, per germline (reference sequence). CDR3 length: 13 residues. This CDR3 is CASRRNYNSPLHF. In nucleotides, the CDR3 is TGCGCCAGCAGGAGGAATTATAATTCACCCCTCCACTTT.

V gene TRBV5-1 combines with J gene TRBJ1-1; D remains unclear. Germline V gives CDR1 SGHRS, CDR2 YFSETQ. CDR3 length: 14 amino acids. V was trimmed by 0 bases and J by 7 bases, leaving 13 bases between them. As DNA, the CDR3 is TGCGCCAGCAGCTTGGCGGCTGCCTCGGGTGAAGCTTTCTTT. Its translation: CASSLAAASGEAFF.

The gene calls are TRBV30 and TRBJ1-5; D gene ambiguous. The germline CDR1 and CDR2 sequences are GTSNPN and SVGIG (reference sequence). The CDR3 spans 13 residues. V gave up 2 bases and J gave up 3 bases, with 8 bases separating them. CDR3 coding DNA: TGTGCCTGGAGTCAGGAGGTCAATCAGCCCCAGCATTTT. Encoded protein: CAWSQEVNQPQHF. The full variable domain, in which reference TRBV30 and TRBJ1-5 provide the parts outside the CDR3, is SQTIHQWPATLVQPVGSPLSLECTVEGTSNPNLYWYRQAAGRGLQLLFYSVGIGQISSEVPQNLSASRPQDRQFILSSKKLLLSDSGFYLCAWSQEVNQPQHFGDGTRLSIL.

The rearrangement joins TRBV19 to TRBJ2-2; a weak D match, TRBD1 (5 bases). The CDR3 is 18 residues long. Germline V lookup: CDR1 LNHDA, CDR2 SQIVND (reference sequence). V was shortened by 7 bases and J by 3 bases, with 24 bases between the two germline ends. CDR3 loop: CASTLSRATPTYTGELFF. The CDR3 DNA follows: TGTGCCAGTACCCTATCCAGGGCCACTCCGACTTACACCGGGGAGCTGTTTTTT.

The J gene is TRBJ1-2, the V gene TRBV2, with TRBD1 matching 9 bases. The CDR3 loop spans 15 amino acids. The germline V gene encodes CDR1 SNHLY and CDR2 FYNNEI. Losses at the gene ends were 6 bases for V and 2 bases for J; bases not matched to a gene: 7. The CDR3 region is CASRGTGTGNYGYTF. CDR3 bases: TGTGCCAGCAGGGGTACCGGGACAGGGAACTATGGCTACACCTTC.

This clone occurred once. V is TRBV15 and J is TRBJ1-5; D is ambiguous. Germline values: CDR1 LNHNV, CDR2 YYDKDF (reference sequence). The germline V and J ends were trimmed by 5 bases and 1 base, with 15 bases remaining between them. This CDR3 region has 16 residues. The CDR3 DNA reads TGTGCCACCAGCTCCTCGGGTCTCCTAAGCAATCAGCCCCAGCATTTT. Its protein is CATSSSGLLSNQPQHF.

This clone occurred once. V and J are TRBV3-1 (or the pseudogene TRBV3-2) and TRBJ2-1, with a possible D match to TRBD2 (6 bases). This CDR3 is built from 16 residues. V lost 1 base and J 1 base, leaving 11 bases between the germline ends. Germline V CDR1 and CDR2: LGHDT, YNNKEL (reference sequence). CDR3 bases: TGTGCCAGCAGCCAAGGAGCGGGCAGGTCCTACAATGAGCAGTTCTTC. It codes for CASSQGAGRSYNEQFF.

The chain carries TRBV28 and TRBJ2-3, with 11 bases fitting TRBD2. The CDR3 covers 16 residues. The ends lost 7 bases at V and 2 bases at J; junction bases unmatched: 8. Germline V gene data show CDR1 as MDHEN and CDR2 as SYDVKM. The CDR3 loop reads CASTLGTSGPTDTQYF. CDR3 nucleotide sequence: TGTGCCAGCACTCTCGGGACTAGCGGCCCCACAGATACGCAGTATTTT.

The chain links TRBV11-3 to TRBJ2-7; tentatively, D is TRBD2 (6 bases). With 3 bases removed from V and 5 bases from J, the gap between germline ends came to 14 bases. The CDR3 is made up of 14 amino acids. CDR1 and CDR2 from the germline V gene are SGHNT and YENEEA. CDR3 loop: CASSFSGGKDEQYF. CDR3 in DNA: TGTGCCAGCAGCTTTTCAGGCGGGAAGGACGAGCAGTACTTC.

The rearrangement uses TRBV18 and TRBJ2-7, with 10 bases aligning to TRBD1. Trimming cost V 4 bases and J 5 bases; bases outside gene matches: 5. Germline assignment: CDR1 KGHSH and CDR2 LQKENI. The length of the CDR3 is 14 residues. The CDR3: CASSRGQGFDEQYF. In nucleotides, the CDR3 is TGTGCCAGCTCACGGGGACAGGGGTTCGACGAGCAGTACTTC.

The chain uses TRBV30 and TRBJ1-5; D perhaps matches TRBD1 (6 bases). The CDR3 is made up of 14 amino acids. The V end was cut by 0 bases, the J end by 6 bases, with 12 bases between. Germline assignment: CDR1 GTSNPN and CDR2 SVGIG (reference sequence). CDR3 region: CAWSVQRGSQPQHF. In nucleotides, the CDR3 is TGTGCCTGGAGTGTACAAAGGGGGAGTCAGCCCCAGCATTTT.

The CDR3 region is CASSLEGDRTYGYTF. The CDR3 bases are TGCGCCAGCAGCTTGGAGGGGGACAGGACTTATGGCTACACCTTC. The rearrangement uses TRBV5-1 and TRBJ1-2, with 8 nucleotides matching TRBD1. V was clipped by 0 bases and J by 5 bases; unmatched bases: 6. Germline V gene data show CDR1 as SGHRS and CDR2 as YFSETQ. This CDR3 is built from 15 residues.

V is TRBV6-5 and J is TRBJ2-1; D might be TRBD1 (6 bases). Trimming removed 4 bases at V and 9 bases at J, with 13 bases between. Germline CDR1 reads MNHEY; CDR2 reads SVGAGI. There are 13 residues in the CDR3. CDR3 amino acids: CASSSQGGGEQFF. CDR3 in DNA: TGTGCCAGCAGTTCCCAAGGGGGTGGTGAGCAGTTCTTC.

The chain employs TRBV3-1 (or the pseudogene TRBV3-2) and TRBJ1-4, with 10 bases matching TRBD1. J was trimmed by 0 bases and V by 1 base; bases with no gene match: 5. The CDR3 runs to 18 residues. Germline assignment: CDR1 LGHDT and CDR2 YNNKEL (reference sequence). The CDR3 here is CASSQGTGGPATNEKLFF. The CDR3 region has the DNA TGTGCCAGCAGCCAAGGGACAGGGGGTCCTGCAACTAATGAAAAACTGTTTTTT.

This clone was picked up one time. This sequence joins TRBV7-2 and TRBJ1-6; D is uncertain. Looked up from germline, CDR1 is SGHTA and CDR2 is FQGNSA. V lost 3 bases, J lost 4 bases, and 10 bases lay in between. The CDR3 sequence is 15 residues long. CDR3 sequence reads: CASSFDNGYNSPLHF. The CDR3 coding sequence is TGTGCCAGCAGCTTTGACAATGGGTATAATTCACCCCTCCACTTT.

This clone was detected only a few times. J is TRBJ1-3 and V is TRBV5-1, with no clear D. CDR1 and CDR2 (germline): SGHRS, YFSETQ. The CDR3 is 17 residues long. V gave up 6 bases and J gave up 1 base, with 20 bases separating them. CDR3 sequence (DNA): TGCGCCAGCACAATGAGGCCCGGAAGGGAGTCTGGAAACACCATATATTTT. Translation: CASTMRPGRESGNTIYF.

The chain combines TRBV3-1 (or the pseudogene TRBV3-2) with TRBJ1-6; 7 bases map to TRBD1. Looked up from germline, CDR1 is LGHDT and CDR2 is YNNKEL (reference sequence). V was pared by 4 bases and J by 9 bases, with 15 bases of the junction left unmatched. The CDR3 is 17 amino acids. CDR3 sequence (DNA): TGTGCCAGCAGCCCCTTCGTATTTGACAGGGAAGGTTCACCCCTCCACTTT. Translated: CASSPFVFDREGSPLHF.

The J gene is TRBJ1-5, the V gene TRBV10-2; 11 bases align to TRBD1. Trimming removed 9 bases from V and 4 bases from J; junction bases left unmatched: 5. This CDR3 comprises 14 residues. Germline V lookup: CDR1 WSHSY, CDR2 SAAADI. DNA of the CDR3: TGCGCCAGTGACGGGACAGGGGGTAATCAGCCCCAGCATTTT. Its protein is CASDGTGGNQPQHF.

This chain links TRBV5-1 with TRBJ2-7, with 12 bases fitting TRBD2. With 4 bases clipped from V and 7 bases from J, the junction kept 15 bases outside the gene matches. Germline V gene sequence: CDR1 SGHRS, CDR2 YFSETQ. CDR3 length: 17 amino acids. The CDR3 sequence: CASSALTSGGPGSEQYF. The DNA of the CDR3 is TGCGCCAGCAGCGCCTTGACTAGCGGGGGCCCCGGGAGTGAGCAGTACTTC. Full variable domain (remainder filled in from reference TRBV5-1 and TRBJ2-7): KAGVTQTPRYLIKTRGQQVTLSCSPISGHRSVSWYQQTPGQGLQFLFEYFSETQRNKGNFPGRFSGRQFSNSRSEMNVSTLELGDSALYLCASSALTSGGPGSEQYFGPGTRLTVT.

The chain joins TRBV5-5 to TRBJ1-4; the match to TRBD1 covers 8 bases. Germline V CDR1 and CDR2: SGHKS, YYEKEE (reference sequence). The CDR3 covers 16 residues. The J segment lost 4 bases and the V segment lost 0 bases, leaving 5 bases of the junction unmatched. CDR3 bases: TGTGCCAGCAGCTTGGCCATACAGGGGGTTAATGAAAAACTGTTTTTT. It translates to CASSLAIQGVNEKLFF. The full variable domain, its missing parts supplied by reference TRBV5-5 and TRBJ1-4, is DAGVTQSPTHLIKTRGQQVTLRCSPISGHKSVSWYQQVLGQGPQFIFQYYEKEERGRGNFPDRFSARQFPNYSSELNVNALLLGDSALYLCASSLAIQGVNEKLFFGSGTQLSVL.

Here the CDR3 reads CAIKNGQGVSPTYEQYF. Written as DNA, the CDR3 is TGTGCCATCAAAAATGGACAGGGAGTTTCTCCCACCTACGAGCAGTACTTC. V is TRBV10-3 and J is TRBJ2-7; 8 bases align to TRBD1. Trimming cost V 7 bases and J 2 bases; bases outside gene matches: 16. Germline values: CDR1 ENHRY, CDR2 SYGVKD. The CDR3 loop spans 17 amino acids.

The CDR3 nucleotides are TGTGCCAGCAGTGACCCGGGAATAGCCGAGCAGTACTTC. Its protein product is CASSDPGIAEQYF. The chain combines TRBV25-1 with TRBJ2-7; a weak D match, TRBD2 (5 bases). The CDR3 runs 13 residues. Germline assignment: CDR1 MGHDK and CDR2 SYGVNS. Trimming removed 3 bases from V and 6 bases from J, with 12 bases in between.

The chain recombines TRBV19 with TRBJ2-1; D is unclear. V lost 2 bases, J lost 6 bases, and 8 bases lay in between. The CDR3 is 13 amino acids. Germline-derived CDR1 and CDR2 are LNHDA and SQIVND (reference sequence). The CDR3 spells CASSIQSINEQFF. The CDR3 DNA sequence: TGTGCCAGTAGTATACAAAGCATCAATGAGCAGTTCTTC.

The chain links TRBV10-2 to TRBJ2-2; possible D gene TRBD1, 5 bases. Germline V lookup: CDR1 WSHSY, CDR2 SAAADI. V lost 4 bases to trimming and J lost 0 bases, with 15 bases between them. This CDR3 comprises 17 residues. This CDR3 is CASSVFPGHSNTGELFF. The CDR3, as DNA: TGCGCCAGCAGTGTCTTCCCCGGACATTCGAACACCGGGGAGCTGTTTTTT.

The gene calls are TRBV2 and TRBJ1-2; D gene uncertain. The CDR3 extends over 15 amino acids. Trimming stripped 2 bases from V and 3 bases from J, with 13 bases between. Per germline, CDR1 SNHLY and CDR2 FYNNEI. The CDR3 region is CASSELREGYYGYTF. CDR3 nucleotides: TGTGCCAGCAGTGAACTTAGGGAGGGTTACTATGGCTACACCTTC.